The clone carrying this T cell receptor beta chain was found many times. Its target is unknown. These data are taken from a study of T cell repertoires in cytomegalovirus infection. Study at large: Recently identified HLA-C-restricted CMV epitopes and well-studied HLA-B-restricted CMV epitopes were used by the study. Matching HLA type, along with CMV infection, was indicated by public TCR beta signatures.

A single record per CDR3 protein comes from TCRdb applying MiXCR to the reads. Seen here are about 340,000 distinct CDR3 sequences, 25% to 30% observed once, and the top ten hold around 19%. The specimen was cultured PBMCs, collected from culture after CMV antigen stimulation. This clonotype was sampled from a human donor in good health (CMV status not recorded). Some clones in this sample may be carry-over from other donors' samples.

CDR3 region: CASSLGTGGYSNQPQHF. The DNA for the CDR3 is TGTGCCAGCAGCTTAGGAACAGGGGGGTATAGCAATCAGCCCCAGCATTTT. The rearrangement links TRBV7-8 to TRBJ1-5; 8 bases fit TRBD1. CDR1 and CDR2 (germline): SGHVS, FQNEAQ. There are 17 residues in the CDR3. V shed 1 base and J 0 bases; nucleotides not matched to a gene: 5.